The 22 T cell receptor beta chains reported below all come from one sample, sequenced in a study of metastatic and nonmetastatic thyroid tumors. Using MiXCR, TCRdb re-called clones from the PCR reads. The profile shows around 20,000 clones, roughly 12% of them singletons. Prior to thyroid surgery, none of the patients had received any treatment. Sequencing was done on a sample of blood. These receptors were taken from a female donor with papillary thyroid cancer or a benign thyroid nodule (not recorded which). Some clones in this sample may be carry-over from other donors' samples.

The gene calls are TRBV5-6 and TRBJ2-1; D is unresolved. The CDR3 is 13 residues long. The germline CDR1 and CDR2 sequences are SGHDT and YYEEEE. V shed 0 bases and J shed 5 bases, with 6 bases lying between them. The CDR3 nucleotides read TGTGCCAGCAGCTTGGACAGACACAATGAGCAGTTCTTC. Translation: CASSLDRHNEQFF.

In this sample, this clone turned up many times. The rearrangement links TRBV3-1 to TRBJ1-4, with D unclear. V was trimmed by 4 bases and J by 7 bases, leaving 10 bases between them. Per the germline V gene, CDR1 is LGHDT and CDR2 is YNNKEL (reference sequence). CDR3 length: 13 amino acids. The CDR3 DNA reads TGTGCCAGCAGCCCCTTGGCGGGTGAAAAACTGTTTTTT. This sequence encodes CASSPLAGEKLFF.

This clone was recorded many times. This sequence joins TRBV4-1 and TRBJ1-2; a weak D match, TRBD1 (6 bases). Trimming took off 4 bases at V and 7 bases at J, with 19 bases between the two ends. The germline V gene encodes CDR1 MGHRA and CDR2 YSYEKL. The CDR3 is 15 residues long. The chain's CDR3 is CASSPAGGPWSGYTF. The CDR3 region has the DNA TGCGCCAGCAGCCCAGCGGGGGGGCCCTGGAGTGGCTACACCTTC.

V usage is TRBV10-1 and J usage is TRBJ2-7; 7 nucleotides align to TRBD1. V lost 4 bases, J lost 7 bases, and 7 bases stayed unmatched. In germline, CDR1 is WNHNN, CDR2 SYGVQD (reference sequence). This CDR3 has 13 residues. The CDR3 nucleotides read TGCGCCAGCAGTGTCGACAGGGCTGGTGAGCAGTACTTC. It encodes CASSVDRAGEQYF.

This clone was observed at least ten times. At one of its ends the junction is not consistent with the germline gene, which may arise from a read error. This chain uses TRBV20-1 with TRBJ2-1, with D possibly being TRBD1 (7 bases). Germline loops: CDR1 DFQATT, CDR2 SNEGSKA (reference sequence). The CDR3 has 12 residues. CDR3 bases: TGCAGTGCTGTCCCGGGACAGTCTTCGGGAGTCTTC. Translating gives CSAVPGQSSGVF.

This clone appeared a few times. The V gene is TRBV24-1, the J gene TRBJ1-1, with a possible D match to TRBD1 (5 bases). Germline V gene data show CDR1 as KGHDR and CDR2 as SFDVKD. V was shortened by 5 bases and J by 4 bases, with 16 bases between the two germline ends. The CDR3 sequence is 15 residues long. The CDR3 DNA sequence: TGTGCCACCAGTGTGGGGGGGGGGAAGAGCACTGAAGCTTTCTTT. Translation gives CATSVGGGKSTEAFF.

The chain joins TRBV7-2 to TRBJ2-3; no clear D gene. Trimming removed 1 base at V and 2 bases at J, with 7 bases between. The CDR3 runs 14 residues. Germline CDR1 is SGHTA and CDR2 is FQGNSA. The CDR3 spells CASSLVATTDTQYF. The CDR3 DNA reads TGTGCCAGCAGCTTAGTGGCGACCACAGATACGCAGTATTTT.

Remarks on this clone: Since no conserved phenylalanine or tryptophan closes the CDR3, a read error is the likely cause. The chain uses TRBV10-1 and TRBJ2-3; TRBD1 matches at 11 bases. This CDR3 contains 16 residues. Trimming at V came to 3 bases and at J to 6 bases, leaving 8 bases not matched to a gene. CDR1 WNHNN and CDR2 SYGVQD come from the germline V gene (reference sequence). Here the CDR3 reads CASSDFGTGGPDTQYS. The CDR3 region has the DNA TGCGCCAGCAGTGATTTTGGGACAGGGGGACCGGATACGCAGTATTCT.

This clone was seen ten or more times. The chain carries TRBV27 and TRBJ1-1; D unclear. Germline values: CDR1 MNHEY, CDR2 SMNVEV (reference sequence). The germline V and J ends were trimmed by 3 bases and 8 bases, with 4 bases remaining between them. The CDR3 totals 10 residues. The CDR3 region has the DNA TGTGCCAGCAGTTTGTCGGAAGCTTTCTTT. Protein product: CASSLSEAFF.

This clone was picked up many times. The rearrangement links TRBV13 to TRBJ2-5; D is possibly TRBD2 (5 bases). The CDR3 length is 12 residues. Germline assignment: CDR1 PRHDT and CDR2 FYEKMQ (reference sequence). Trimming removed 4 bases from V and 5 bases from J, with 8 bases in between. The chain's CDR3 is CASSYPGETQYF. CDR3 DNA: TGTGCCAGCAGCTATCCGGGGGAGACCCAGTACTTC.

This clone was recorded at least ten times. The V gene is TRBV14, the J gene TRBJ2-3, with TRBD2 matching 7 bases. Germline CDR1 is SGHDN and CDR2 is FVKESK. This CDR3 has 14 residues. Trimming cost V 3 bases and J 4 bases; bases outside gene matches: 4. This CDR3 reads CASSHWEGADTQYF. CDR3 sequence (DNA): TGTGCCAGCAGCCACTGGGAGGGCGCAGATACGCAGTATTTT.

By sample fraction, this clone is medium-sized. This rearrangement joins TRBV6-2 or TRBV6-3 to TRBJ2-7, with D unclear. The CDR3 totals 15 residues. Trimming removed 3 bases at V and 5 bases at J, with 17 bases between. The germline gives CDR1 MNHEY, CDR2 SVGEGT. The CDR3 spells CASSYQWVLSHEQYF. The CDR3 bases are TGTGCCAGCAGTTATCAGTGGGTTTTAAGCCACGAGCAGTACTTC.

This clone was detected many times. The genes are TRBV7-6 and TRBJ2-7; D is unclear. V lost 0 bases to trimming and J lost 5 bases, with 14 bases between them. The CDR3 covers 15 residues. Per germline, CDR1 SGHVS and CDR2 FNYEAQ. The CDR3 nucleotides are TGTGCCAGCAGCTTAGCGCTAGGGAAGTTCAACGAGCAGTACTTC. Protein product: CASSLALGKFNEQYF.

With regard to this clone: A much larger clone sits a single nucleotide away, making a read error possible. Here the CDR3 reads CASSNSREGKLLF. CDR3 nucleotides: TGCGCCAGCAGCAATAGCAGGGAGGGAAAACTGCTTTTT. The V call is TRBV4-1, the J call TRBJ1-4; maybe TRBD1 (5 bases). The CDR3 covers 13 residues. Germline V gives CDR1 MGHRA, CDR2 YSYEKL.

For this clone: A read error may be the cause here, since a much bigger clone is one base away. The chain is built from TRBV6-5 and TRBJ2-3, with 7 positions matching TRBD1. CDR3 length equals 17 residues. Germline CDR1 is MNHEY and CDR2 is SVGAGI. CDR3 bases: TGTGCCAGCAGTCACTCCGGGACAGCCTATCTCACAGATACGCAGTATTTT. Translated, it gives CASSHSGTAYLTDTQYF.

This clone qualifies as medium-sized. The same CDR3 can be traced to other DNA sequences in this sample. The gene calls are TRBV28 and TRBJ2-1; D is ambiguous. CDR3 length equals 15 residues. V dropped 8 bases and J dropped 2 bases, with 16 bases sitting between them. CDR1 and CDR2 from the germline V gene are MDHEN and SYDVKM. CDR3 amino acids: CASAALGSPYNEQFF. The CDR3 DNA reads as TGTGCCAGCGCCGCCCTGGGATCTCCCTACAATGAGCAGTTCTTC.

Note on this clone: A single base separates this from a much larger clone, so it may be a read error. Other DNA variants within this sample encode the same CDR3. The gene calls are TRBV20-1 and TRBJ1-1, with D unresolved. This CDR3 contains 11 residues. Germline assignment: CDR1 DFQATT and CDR2 SNEGSKA (reference sequence). CDR3: CSGVSSTEAFF. The CDR3 DNA reads TGTAGTGGGGTCTCCAGTACTGAAGCTTTCTTT.

In this sample, this clone turned up a few times. This chain connects TRBV6-1 to TRBJ2-7; 8 bases line up with TRBD1. The CDR3 loop spans 13 amino acids. After removal of 7 bases from V and 6 bases from J, the junction contained 8 bases not matched to a gene. CDR1 MNHNS and CDR2 SASEGT come from the germline V gene. The CDR3 nucleotides are TGTGCCAGCATTCGTGGTACAGGGGGCGAGCAGTACTTC. Amino acid sequence: CASIRGTGGEQYF.

The CDR3 sequence is CASSFPGQGAEDAQYF. As DNA, the CDR3 is TGTGCCAGCAGCTTCCCTGGACAGGGGGCGGAGGACGCGCAGTATTTT. This chain links TRBV11-2 with TRBJ2-3, with TRBD1 matching 11 bases. With 3 bases clipped from V and 10 bases from J, the junction kept 12 bases outside the gene matches. The germline V gene has CDR1 SGHAT and CDR2 FQNNGV. The CDR3 loop spans 16 amino acids. The complete variable domain, with remaining parts taken from reference TRBV11-2 and TRBJ2-3, reads EAGVAQSPRYKIIEKRQSVAFWCNPISGHATLYWYQQILGQGPKLLIQFQNNGVVDDSQLPKDRFSAERLKGVDSTLKIQPAKLEDSAVYLCASSFPGQGAEDAQYFGPGTRLTVL.

This clone has ten or more counts. The chain joins TRBV19 to TRBJ2-6; TRBD2 is a possible D gene (6 bases). This CDR3 has 16 residues. Germline CDR1 reads LNHDA; CDR2 reads SQIVND (reference sequence). Trimming shortened V by 7 bases and J by 2 bases, and 15 bases separated the two germline ends. CDR3 DNA sequence: TGTGCCAGTACAAACCGCGGGACGACTGGGGCCAACGTCCTGACTTTC. The encoded protein is CASTNRGTTGANVLTF.

The table lists this clone with many counts. The V and J genes are TRBV6-2 or TRBV6-3 and TRBJ2-1, with TRBD1 as a possible D gene (5 bases). Per the germline V gene, CDR1 is MNHEY and CDR2 is SVGEGT. Trimming took off 8 bases at V and 8 bases at J, with 16 bases between the two ends. This CDR3 is 13 amino acids long. Here the CDR3 reads CASGWQGFDEQFF. The CDR3 nucleotides read TGTGCCAGCGGTTGGCAGGGATTTGATGAGCAGTTCTTC.

This rearrangement joins TRBV20-1 to TRBJ2-7; 7 bases align to TRBD2. The CDR3 has 16 residues. CDR1 DFQATT and CDR2 SNEGSKA come from the germline V gene (reference sequence). With V trimmed by 3 bases and J by 6 bases, 17 bases remained unmatched. Here the CDR3 DNA reads TGCAGTGCTAGCAGGGTTGGGGCGGGAGAGGGTAGCGAGCAGTACTTC. Protein: CSASRVGAGEGSEQYF.